Sequencing of this T cell receptor beta chain was carried out in a study of blood T cell repertoires in COVID-19. On the study more broadly: Samples taken during acute and convalescent COVID-19 were collected in the United States, Italy and Spain.

This clone was recorded only once. Germline V gene lookup returns CDR1 KGHSH and CDR2 LQKENI. The CDR3 loop spans 14 amino acids. The ends were cut back, 5 bases at V and 2 bases at J, with 12 bases in the middle. The method was immunoSEQ multiplex PCR; TCRdb's version includes in-frame clones alone and lacks a portion of them. The sample holds fewer than 300,000 clones, about 93% seen once. Material for sequencing was PBMCs or T cells enriched from blood (not recorded which). The chain joins TRBV18 to TRBJ1-1; tentatively, D is TRBD1 (6 bases). The TCR comes from a woman aged 25-40 years who had recovered from COVID-19. This CDR3 reads CASSSSRGNTEAFF. DNA for the CDR3: TGTGCCAGCTCATCTAGCAGGGGAAACACTGAAGCTTTCTTT.